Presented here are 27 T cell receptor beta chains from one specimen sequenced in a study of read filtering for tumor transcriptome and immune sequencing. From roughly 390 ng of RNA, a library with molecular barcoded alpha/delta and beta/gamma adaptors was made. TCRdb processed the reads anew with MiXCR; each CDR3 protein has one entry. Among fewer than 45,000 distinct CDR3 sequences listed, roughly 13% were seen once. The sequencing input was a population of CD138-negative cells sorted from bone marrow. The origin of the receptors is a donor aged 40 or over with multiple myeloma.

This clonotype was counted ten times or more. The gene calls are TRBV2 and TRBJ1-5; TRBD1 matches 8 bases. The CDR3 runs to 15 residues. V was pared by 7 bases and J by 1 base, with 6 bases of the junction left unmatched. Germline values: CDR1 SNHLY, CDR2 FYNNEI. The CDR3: CASNLQGASNQPQHF. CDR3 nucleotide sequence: TGTGCCAGCAATCTGCAGGGGGCGAGCAATCAGCCCCAGCATTTT.

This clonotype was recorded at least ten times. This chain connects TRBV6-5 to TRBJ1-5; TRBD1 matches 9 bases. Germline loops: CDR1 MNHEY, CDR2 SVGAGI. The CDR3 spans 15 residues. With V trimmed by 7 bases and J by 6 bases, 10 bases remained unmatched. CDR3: CASTATGGAGQPQHF. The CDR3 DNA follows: TGTGCCAGCACCGCTACAGGGGGCGCCGGTCAGCCCCAGCATTTT.

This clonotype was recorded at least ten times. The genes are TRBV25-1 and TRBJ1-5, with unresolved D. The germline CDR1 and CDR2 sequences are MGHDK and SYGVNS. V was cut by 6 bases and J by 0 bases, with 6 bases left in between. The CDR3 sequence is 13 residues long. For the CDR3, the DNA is TGTGCCAGCAGCTTAAATAGCAATCAGCCCCAGCATTTT. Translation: CASSLNSNQPQHF.

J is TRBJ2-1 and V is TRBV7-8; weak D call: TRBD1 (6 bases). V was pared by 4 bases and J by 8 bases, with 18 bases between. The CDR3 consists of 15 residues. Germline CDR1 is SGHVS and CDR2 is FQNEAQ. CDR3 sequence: CASSYLGGSAHEQFF. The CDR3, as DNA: TGTGCCAGCAGCTATCTAGGGGGTAGTGCCCATGAGCAGTTCTTC.

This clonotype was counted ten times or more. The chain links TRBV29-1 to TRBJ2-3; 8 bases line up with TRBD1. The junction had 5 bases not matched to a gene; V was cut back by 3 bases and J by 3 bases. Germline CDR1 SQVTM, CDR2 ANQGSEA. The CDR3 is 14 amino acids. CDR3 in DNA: TGCAGCGTTGACGGCAGGGGGCGAACAGATACGCAGTATTTT. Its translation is CSVDGRGRTDTQYF.

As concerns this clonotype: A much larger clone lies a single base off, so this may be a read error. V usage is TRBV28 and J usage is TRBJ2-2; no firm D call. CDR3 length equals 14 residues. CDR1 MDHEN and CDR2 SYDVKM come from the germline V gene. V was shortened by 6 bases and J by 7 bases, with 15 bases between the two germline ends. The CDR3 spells CASRLNWAGGELFF. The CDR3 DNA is TGTGCCAGCAGACTAAACTGGGCTGGCGGGGAGCTGTTTTTT. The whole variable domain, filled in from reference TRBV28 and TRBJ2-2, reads DVKVTQSSRYLVKRTGEKVFLECVQDMDHENMFWYRQDPGLGLRLIYFSYDVKMKEKGDIPEGYSVSREKKERFSLILESASTNQTSMYLCASRLNWAGGELFFGEGSRLTVL.

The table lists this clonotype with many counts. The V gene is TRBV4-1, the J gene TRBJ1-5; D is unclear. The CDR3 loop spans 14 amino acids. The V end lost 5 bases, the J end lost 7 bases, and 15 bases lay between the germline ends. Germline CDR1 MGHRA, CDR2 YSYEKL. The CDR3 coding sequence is TGCGCCAGCAGCTCTAAGTTAGGGCTACAGCCCCAGCATTTT. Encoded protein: CASSSKLGLQPQHF.

The CDR3 coding sequence is TGTGCCAGCAGCCTCGCCCGGGACAGGGGAACCTACGAGCAGTACTTC. Translation gives CASSLARDRGTYEQYF. The chain recombines TRBV7-2 with TRBJ2-7, with 10 bases that match TRBD1. Germline-derived CDR1 and CDR2 are SGHTA and FQGNSA. V dropped 5 bases and J dropped 2; count of bases not matched to a gene: 9. The CDR3 has 16 residues.

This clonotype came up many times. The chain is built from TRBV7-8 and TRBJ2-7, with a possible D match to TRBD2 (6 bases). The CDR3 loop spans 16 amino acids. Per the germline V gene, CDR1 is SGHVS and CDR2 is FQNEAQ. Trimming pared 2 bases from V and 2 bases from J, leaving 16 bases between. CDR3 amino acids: CASSLWAGGAAYEQYF. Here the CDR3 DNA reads TGTGCCAGCAGCTTATGGGCCGGCGGGGCAGCCTACGAGCAGTACTTC.

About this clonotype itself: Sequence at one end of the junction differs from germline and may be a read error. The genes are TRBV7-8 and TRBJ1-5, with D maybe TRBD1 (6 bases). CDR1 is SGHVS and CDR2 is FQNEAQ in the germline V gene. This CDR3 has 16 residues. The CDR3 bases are TGTGTCAGCAGCTTATTAGGGGGGAGGATTGGTCAGCCCCAGCATTTT. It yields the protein CVSSLLGGRIGQPQHF.

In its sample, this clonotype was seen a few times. CDR3 coding DNA: TGTGCCAGCGGTTTAGACGGTTCTAACACCGGGGAGCTGTTTTTT. Residues: CASGLDGSNTGELFF. The chain is built from TRBV6-5 and TRBJ2-2, with D unclear. Per the germline V gene, CDR1 is MNHEY and CDR2 is SVGAGI. The CDR3 consists of 15 residues. The germline V and J ends were trimmed by 8 bases and 2 bases, with 15 bases remaining between them.

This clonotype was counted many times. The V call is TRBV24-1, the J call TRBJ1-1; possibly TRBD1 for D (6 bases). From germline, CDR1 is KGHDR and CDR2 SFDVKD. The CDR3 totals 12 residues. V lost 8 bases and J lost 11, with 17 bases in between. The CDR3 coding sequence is TGTGCCACCAACCCGACAGGCCCTAGGGCTTTCTTT. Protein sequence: CATNPTGPRAFF.

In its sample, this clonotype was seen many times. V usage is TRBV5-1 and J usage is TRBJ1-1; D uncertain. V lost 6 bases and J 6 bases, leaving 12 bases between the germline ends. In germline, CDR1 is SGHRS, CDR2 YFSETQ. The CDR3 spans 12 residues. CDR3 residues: CASISGRAEAFF. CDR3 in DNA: TGCGCCAGCATTTCGGGTCGGGCTGAAGCTTTCTTT.

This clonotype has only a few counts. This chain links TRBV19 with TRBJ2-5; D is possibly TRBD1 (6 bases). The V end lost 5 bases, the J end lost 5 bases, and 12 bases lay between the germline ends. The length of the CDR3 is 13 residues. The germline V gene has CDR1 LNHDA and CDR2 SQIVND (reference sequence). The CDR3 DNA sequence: TGTGCCAGTAGTGCTGTCCAGGGGGAGACCCAGTACTTC. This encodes CASSAVQGETQYF.

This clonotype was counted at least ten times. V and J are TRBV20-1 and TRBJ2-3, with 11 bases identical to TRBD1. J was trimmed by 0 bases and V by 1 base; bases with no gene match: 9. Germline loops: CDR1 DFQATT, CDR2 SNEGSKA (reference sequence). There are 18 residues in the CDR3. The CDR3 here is CSARGPRDRGYSTDTQYF. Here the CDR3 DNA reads TGCAGTGCTAGAGGGCCCCGGGACAGGGGGTATAGCACAGATACGCAGTATTTT.

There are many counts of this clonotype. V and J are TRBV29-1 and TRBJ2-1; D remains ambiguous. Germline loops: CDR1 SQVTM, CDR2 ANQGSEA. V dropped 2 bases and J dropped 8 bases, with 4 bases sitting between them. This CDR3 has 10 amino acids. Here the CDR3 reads CSVEIHEQFF. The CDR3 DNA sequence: TGCAGCGTTGAAATCCATGAGCAGTTCTTC.

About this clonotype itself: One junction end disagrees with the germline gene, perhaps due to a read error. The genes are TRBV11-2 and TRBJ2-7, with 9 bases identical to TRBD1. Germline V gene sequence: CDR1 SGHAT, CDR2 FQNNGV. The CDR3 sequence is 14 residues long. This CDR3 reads CACRYAGQGNEQYF. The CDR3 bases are TGTGCCTGCAGATACGCGGGACAGGGAAACGAGCAGTACTTC.

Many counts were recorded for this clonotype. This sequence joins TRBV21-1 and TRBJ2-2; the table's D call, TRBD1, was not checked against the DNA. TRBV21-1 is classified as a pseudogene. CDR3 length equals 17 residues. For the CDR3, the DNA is TGTGCCAGCAGCAAATGTGCGGGGCTAGCGAACACCGGGGAGCTGTTTTTT. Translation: CASSKCAGLANTGELFF.

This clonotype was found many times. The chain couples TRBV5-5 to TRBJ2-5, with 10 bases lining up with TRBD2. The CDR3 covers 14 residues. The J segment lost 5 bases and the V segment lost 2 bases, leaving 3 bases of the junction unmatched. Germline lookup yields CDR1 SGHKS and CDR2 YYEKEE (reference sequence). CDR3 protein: CASSFLAGVETQYF. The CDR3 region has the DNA TGTGCCAGCAGCTTCCTAGCGGGAGTCGAGACCCAGTACTTC.

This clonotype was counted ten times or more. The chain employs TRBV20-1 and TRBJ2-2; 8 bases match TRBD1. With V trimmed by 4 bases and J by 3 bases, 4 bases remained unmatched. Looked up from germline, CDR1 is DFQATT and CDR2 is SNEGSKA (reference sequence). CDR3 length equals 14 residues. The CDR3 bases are TGCAGTGCTACAGGGGGCTTGGACACCGGGGAGCTGTTTTTT. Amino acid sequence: CSATGGLDTGELFF.

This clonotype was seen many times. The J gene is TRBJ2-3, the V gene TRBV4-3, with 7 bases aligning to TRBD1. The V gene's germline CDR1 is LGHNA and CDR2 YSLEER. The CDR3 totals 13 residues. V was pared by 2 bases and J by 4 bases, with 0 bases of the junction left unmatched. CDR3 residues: CASSQQGADTQYF. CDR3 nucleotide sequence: TGCGCCAGCAGCCAACAGGGGGCAGATACGCAGTATTTT.

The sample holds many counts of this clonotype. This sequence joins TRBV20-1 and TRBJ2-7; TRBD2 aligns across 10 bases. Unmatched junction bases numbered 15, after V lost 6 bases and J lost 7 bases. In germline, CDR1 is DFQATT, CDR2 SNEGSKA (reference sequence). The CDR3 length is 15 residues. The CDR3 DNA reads TGCAGTGCAGGGCAGTTTGAGCGGGAGGGCTGGGAGCAGTACTTC. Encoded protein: CSAGQFEREGWEQYF.

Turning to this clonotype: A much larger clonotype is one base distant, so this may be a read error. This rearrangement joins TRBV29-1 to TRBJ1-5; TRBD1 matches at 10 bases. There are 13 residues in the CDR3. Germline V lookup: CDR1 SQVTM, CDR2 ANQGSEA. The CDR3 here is CSVGDRGNQPQRF. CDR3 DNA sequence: TGCAGCGTTGGGGACAGGGGCAATCAGCCCCAGCGTTTT. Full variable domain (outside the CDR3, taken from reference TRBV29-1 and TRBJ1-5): SAVISQKPSRDICQRGTSLTIQCQVDSQVTMMFWYRQQPGQSLTLIATANQGSEATYESGFVIDKFPISRPNLTFSTLTVSNMSPEDSSIYLCSVGDRGNQPQRFGDGTRLSIL.

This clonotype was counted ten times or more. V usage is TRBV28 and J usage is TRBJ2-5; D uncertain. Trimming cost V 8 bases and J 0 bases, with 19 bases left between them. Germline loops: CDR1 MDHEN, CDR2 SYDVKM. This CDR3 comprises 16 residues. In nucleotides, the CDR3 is TGTGCCAGCCTCCTAGGCGTCGGTGGTTACCAAGAGACCCAGTACTTC. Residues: CASLLGVGGYQETQYF.

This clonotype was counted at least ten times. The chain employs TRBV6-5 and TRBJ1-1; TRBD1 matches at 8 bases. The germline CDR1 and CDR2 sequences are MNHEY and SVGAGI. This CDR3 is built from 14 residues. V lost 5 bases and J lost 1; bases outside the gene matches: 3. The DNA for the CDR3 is TGTGCCAGCAGTGTTGACAGGGGGAACACTGAAGCTTTCTTT. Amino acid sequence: CASSVDRGNTEAFF.

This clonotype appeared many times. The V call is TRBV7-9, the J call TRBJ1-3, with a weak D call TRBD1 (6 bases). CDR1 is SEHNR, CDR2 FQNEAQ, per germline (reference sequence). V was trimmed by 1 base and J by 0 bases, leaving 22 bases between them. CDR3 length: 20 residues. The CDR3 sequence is CASSLVFPFGGQSSGNTIYF. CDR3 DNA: TGTGCCAGCAGCTTAGTTTTCCCCTTCGGAGGACAGAGCTCTGGAAACACCATATATTTT.

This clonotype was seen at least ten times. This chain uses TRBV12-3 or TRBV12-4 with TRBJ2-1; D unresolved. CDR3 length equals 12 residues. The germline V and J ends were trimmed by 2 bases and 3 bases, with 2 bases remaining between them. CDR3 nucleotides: TGTGCCAGCAGTTTACTCTACAATGAGCAGTTCTTC. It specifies CASSLLYNEQFF.